This T cell receptor beta chain was documented in a study of blood T cell repertoires in COVID-19. On the study more broadly: Specimens from acute and convalescent COVID-19 originated in the United States, Italy and Spain. From T cells, B-cell-depleted T cells, or PBMCs came the material, which was cDNA or gDNA.

Sequenced by immunoSEQ multiplex PCR; TCRdb stores in-frame clones only, minus some. The table has 180,000 or so clones, roughly 80% seen once. Between the trimmed V and J ends, which lost 4 bases and 1 base, there was a span of 7 bases. Per germline, CDR1 LNHDA and CDR2 SQIVND (reference sequence). The CDR3 spans 13 residues. This clone was detected once. Sequenced material: peripheral blood. The source is a woman in her forties with COVID-19, enrolled during active disease. This chain joins TRBV19 and TRBJ2-5; tentative D call: TRBD1 (5 bases). The CDR3 sequence is CASSTGSQETQYF. The DNA for the CDR3 is TGTGCCAGTAGTACAGGGTCCCAAGAGACCCAGTACTTC.